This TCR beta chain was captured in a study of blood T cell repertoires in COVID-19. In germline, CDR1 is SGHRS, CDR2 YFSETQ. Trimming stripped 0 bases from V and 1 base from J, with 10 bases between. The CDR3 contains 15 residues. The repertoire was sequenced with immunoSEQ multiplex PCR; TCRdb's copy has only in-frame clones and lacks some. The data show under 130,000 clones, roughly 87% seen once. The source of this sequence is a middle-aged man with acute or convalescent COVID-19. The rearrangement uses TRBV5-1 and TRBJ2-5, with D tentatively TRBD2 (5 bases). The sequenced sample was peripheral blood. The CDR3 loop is CASSLAGLPQETQYF. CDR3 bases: TGCGCCAGCAGCTTGGCCGGACTCCCCCAAGAGACCCAGTACTTC.